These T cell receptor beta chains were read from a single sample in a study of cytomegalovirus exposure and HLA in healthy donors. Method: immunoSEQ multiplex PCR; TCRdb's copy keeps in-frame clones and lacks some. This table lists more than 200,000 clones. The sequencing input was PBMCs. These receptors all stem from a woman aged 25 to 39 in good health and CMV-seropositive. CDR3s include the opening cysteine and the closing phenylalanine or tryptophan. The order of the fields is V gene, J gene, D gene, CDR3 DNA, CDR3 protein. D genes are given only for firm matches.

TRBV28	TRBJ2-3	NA	TGTGCCAGCAGCCAGGACATAAACACAGATACGCAGTATTTT	CASSQDINTDTQYF
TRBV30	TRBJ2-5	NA	TGTGCCTGGAGTGTACAGCAAGAGACCCAGTACTTC	CAWSVQQETQYF
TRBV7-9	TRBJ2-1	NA	TGTGCCAGCAGCTTTTTCGATGAGCAGTTCTTC	CASSFFDEQFF
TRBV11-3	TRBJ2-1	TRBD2	TGTGCCAGCAGCTTAGGCGGGACTAGCTCCTACAATGAGCAGTTCTTC	CASSLGGTSSYNEQFF
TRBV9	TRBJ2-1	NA	TGTGCCAGCAGCCTGCGAGGGAATGAGCAGTTCTTC	CASSLRGNEQFF
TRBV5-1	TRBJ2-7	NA	TGCGCCAGCAGCCCGTCTTGGGGGCAGGGAAGCTCCTACGAGCAGTACTTC	CASSPSWGQGSSYEQYF
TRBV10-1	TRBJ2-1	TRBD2	TGCGCCAGCAGTGACCTAGCGGGGAAATACAATGAGCAGTTCTTC	CASSDLAGKYNEQFF
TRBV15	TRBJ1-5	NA	TGTGCCACCAGCACCAGCAGGGGCAATCAGCCCCAGCATTTT	CATSTSRGNQPQHF
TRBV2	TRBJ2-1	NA	TGTGCCAGCAGTGGCGAGAATGAGCAGTTCTTC	CASSGENEQFF
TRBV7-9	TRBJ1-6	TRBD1	TGTGCCAGCAGCGAATGGCCCAGGACAGGGGGTGGTTCACCCCTCCACTTT	CASSEWPRTGGGSPLHF
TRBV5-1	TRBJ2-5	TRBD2	TGCGCCAGCAGCCGAGGGACTAGCGGGGTTCAAGAGACCCAGTACTTC	CASSRGTSGVQETQYF
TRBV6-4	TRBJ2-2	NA	TGTGCCAGCAGTGAGAACCCAGCGAACACCGGGGAGCTGTTTTTT	CASSENPANTGELFF
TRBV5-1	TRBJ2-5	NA	TGCGCCAGCAGCTTGGTACGGTTAGAGACCCAGTACTTC	CASSLVRLETQYF
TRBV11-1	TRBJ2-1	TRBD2	TGTGCCAGCAGCGGGGGAGGGGCTTTCAATGAGCAGTTCTTC	CASSGGGAFNEQFF
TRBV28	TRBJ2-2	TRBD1	TGTGCCAGCAGTTCAGGGGGCACCGGGGAGCTGTTTTTT	CASSSGGTGELFF
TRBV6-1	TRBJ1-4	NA	TGTGCCAGCAGTGAAGGAGGGGGGGATGAAAAACTGTTTTTT	CASSEGGGDEKLFF
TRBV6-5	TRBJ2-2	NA	TGTGCCAGCAGCTCGGGACAAGCAACCGGGGAGCTGTTTTTT	CASSSGQATGELFF
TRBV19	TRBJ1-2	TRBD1	TGTGCCAGTAGTATAGATTCGGGACAGCGACTCTATGGCTACACCTTC	CASSIDSGQRLYGYTF
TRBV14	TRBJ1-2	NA	TGTGCCAGCAGCCACCCGGGAGGCTATGGCTACACCTTC	CASSHPGGYGYTF
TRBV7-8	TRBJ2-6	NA	TGTGCCAGCAGCCCCGCCCGGAGCTCTGGGGCCAACGTCCTGACTTTC	CASSPARSSGANVLTF
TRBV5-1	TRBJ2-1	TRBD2	TGCGCCAGCAGCCGACTAGCGGGGGGTGGATTAGGGTCCGGCAATGAGCAGTTCTTC	CASSRLAGGGLGSGNEQFF
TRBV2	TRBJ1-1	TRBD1	TGTGCCAGCAGCGGGACAGCAGTAAACACTGAAGCTTTCTTT	CASSGTAVNTEAFF